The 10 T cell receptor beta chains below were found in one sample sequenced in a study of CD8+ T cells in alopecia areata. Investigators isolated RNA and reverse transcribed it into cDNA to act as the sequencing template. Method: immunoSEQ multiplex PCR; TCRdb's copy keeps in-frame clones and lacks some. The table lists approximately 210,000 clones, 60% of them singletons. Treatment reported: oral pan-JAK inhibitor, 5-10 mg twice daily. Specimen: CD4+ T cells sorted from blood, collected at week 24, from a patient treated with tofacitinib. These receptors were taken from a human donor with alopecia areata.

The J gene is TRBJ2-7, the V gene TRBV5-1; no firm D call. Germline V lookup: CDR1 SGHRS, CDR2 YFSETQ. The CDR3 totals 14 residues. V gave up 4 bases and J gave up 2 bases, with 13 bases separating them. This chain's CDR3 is CASSPFIGTYEQYF. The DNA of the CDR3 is TGCGCCAGCAGCCCCTTTATAGGGACCTACGAGCAGTACTTC.

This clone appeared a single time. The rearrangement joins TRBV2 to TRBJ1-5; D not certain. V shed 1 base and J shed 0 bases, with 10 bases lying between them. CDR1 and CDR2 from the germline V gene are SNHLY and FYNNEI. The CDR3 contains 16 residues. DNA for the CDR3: TGTGCCAGCAGTGAAGGCTATAGGGTTAGCAATCAGCCCCAGCATTTT. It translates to CASSEGYRVSNQPQHF.

The CDR3 DNA follows: TGCGCCAGCAGCCAAGCGCGGACTAGCGGGGGCCTACAGTTCTTC. Translation gives CASSQARTSGGLQFF. The chain carries TRBV4-1 and TRBJ2-1; 13 bases line up with TRBD2. Germline CDR1 is MGHRA and CDR2 is YSYEKL. CDR3 length: 15 residues. Trimming cost V 1 base and J 13 bases; bases outside gene matches: 7.

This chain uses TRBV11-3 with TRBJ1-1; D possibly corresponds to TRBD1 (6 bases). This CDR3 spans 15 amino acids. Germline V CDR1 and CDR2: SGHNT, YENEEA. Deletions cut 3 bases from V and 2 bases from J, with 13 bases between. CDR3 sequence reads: CASSFLGGRNTEAFF. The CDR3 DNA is TGTGCCAGCAGCTTTCTAGGGGGGAGAAACACTGAAGCTTTCTTT.

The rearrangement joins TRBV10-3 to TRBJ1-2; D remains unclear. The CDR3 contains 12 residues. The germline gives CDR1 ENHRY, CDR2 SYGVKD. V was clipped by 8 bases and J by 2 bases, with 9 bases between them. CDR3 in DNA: TGTGCCATCGCCGACGGGAACTATGGCTACACCTTC. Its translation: CAIADGNYGYTF.

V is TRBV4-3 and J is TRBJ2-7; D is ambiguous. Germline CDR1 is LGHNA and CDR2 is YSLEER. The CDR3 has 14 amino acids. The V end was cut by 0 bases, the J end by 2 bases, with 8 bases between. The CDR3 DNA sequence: TGCGCCAGCAGCCAAGACCCCCGAACCTACGAGCAGTACTTC. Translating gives CASSQDPRTYEQYF.

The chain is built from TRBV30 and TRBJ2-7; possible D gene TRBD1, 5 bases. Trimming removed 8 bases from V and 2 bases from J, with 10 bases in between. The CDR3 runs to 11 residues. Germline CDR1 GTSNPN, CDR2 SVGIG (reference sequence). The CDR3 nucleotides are TGTGCCCGATCGACAGCCTACGAGCAGTACTTC. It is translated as CARSTAYEQYF.

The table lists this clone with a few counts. The CDR3 loop reads CAISATVQSPLHF. CDR3 sequence (DNA): TGTGCCATCAGCGCGACAGTTCAGTCACCCCTCCACTTT. The rearrangement links TRBV10-3 to TRBJ1-6, with TRBD1 as a possible D gene (5 bases). V was clipped by 6 bases and J by 10 bases, with 13 bases between them. The germline V gene has CDR1 ENHRY and CDR2 SYGVKD. This CDR3 spans 13 amino acids.

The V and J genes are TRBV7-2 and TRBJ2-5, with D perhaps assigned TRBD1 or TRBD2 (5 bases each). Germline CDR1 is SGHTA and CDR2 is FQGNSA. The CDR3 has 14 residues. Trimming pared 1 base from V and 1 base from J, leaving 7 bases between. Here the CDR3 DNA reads TGTGCCAGCAGCTTAGGGGACGGCCAAGAGACCCAGTACTTC. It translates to CASSLGDGQETQYF.

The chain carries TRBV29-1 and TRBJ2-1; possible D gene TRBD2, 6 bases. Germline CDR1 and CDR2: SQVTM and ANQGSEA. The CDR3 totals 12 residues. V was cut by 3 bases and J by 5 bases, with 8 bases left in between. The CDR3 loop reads CSVDLANNEQFF. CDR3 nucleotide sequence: TGCAGCGTTGACCTAGCGAACAATGAGCAGTTCTTC.